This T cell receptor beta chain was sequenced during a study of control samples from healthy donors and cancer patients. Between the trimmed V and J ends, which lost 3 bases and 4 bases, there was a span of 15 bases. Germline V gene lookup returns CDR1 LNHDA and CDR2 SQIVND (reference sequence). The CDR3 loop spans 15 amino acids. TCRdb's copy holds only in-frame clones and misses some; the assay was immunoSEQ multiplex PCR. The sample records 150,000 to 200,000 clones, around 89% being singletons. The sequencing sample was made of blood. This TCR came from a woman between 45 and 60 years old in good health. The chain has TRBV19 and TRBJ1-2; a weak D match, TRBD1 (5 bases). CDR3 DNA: TGTGCCAGTAGTATTAACGAGGGGTTTGTCTATGGCTACACCTTC. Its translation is CASSINEGFVYGYTF.